Reported below is one T cell receptor beta chain. Its antigen remains undetermined. No quality values exist for individual bases; no much larger clone is one base distant. Whole blood was collected in K2EDTA tubes by collaborating institutions according to the institutions' own protocols. For TCRbeta analysis, collaborator samples were shipped as frozen whole blood, as isolated PBMCs, or as DNA extracted from either sample type. The record originates from a study of blood T cell repertoires in COVID-19 (dated by TCRdb to 2019 to 2021). Regarding the research as a whole: The collaborator samples originated in the United States, Italy and Spain and spanned the acute and convalescent phases of COVID-19. The repertoires were made available in a free public database intended to serve as a resource for research on the immune response to SARS-CoV-2. The dataset comprised deeply sampled blood TCRbeta repertoires from subjects exposed to, actively infected with, or recovered from COVID-19. Samples came from the ongoing ImmuneRACE study (first 160 participants) plus 1,254 subjects from 6 global collaborators. The material from the prospective study consisted of cDNA or gDNA derived from T cells, B-cell-depleted T cells, or PBMCs. Where available, HLA class I and class II types were obtained from metadata supplied by the sample provider rather than from assay-based typing. Nearly every sample came with metadata listing a de-identified subject ID, COVID-19 status, age in years and sex. Study-level results and caveats: The quantity of clinical and demographic metadata differed by source and by participant and was supplied without curation.

The V and J ends are trimmed by 3 bases and 7 bases, leaving 15 bases between them. The CDR3 holds 15 amino acids from the cysteine to the phenylalanine. Kept here is only the CDR3 DNA, which spans 45 bases and is read in frame from base 1. CDR1 and CDR2, looked up from the germline V gene, are SGHTA and FQGNSA. The immunoSEQ Assay, a bias-controlled multiplex PCR, was used to amplify TCRbeta CDR3 regions from genomic DNA. The authors' analysis ran thus. Within the assay, amplification of reference gene primers was used to estimate how many nucleated cells each sample contained. To quantify the absolute abundance of each unique TCRbeta CDR3 rearrangement, sequence reads were collapsed and filtered. Productive Simpson clonality was computed per sample as the square root of Simpson's diversity index over productive rearrangements. TCRdb obtained this table from immuneACCESS and retained in-frame rearrangements with V and J assigned. These tables miss some clones; where compared with another copy, unresolved V genes account for less than half of the shortfall, and the remainder is unexplained. That table gives V, J and clone size, and the DNA gave D and trimming. Across this sample there are some 200,000 clones, with just under 90% seen only once. The ten biggest clones cover around 3.5% of the sample.

The source material was peripheral blood. This TCR was recovered from a man between 18 and 35 years old with active or convalescent COVID-19. This chain joins TRBV7-2 to TRBJ2-2, with TRBD1 perhaps the D gene, on 6 matching bases. The CDR3 region has the sequence CASSLRPGVIGELFF. Read as DNA, the sequence is TGTGCCAGCAGCTTGAGGCCAGGGGTGATCGGGGAGCTGTTTTTT.